These T cell receptor beta chains were read from a single sample in a study of blood T cell repertoires in COVID-19. Using immunoSEQ multiplex PCR, the repertoire was profiled, and TCRdb retains in-frame clones only, with some absent. The sample carries about 270,000 clones, nearly 90% recorded once. Sequenced input: PBMCs or T cells enriched from blood (not recorded which). These receptors were taken from a woman aged 55 to 70 who had recovered from COVID-19. CDR3s include the opening cysteine and the closing phenylalanine or tryptophan. D genes are given only for firm matches. Part of the rows lack a size; the others show once, few, many or a class for expanded clones.

>.|TRBJ1-1|TRBV12-5|.
CASGAAGAGGTEAFF
TGTGCTAGTGGTGCTGCAGGGGCGGGGGGCACTGAAGCTTTCTTT
>.|TRBJ2-1|TRBV6-4|.
CASSDRLPRTYNEQFF
TGTGCCAGCAGTGACAGGCTCCCTAGGACCTACAATGAGCAGTTCTTC
>TRBD2|TRBJ2-3|TRBV5-4|.
CASSSKAGGVDTQYF
TGTGCCAGCAGCTCCAAAGCGGGAGGGGTGGATACGCAGTATTTT
>.|TRBJ2-1|TRBV5-1|once
CASSLFGALNEQFF
TGCGCCAGCAGCTTGTTTGGGGCCCTCAATGAGCAGTTCTTC
>.|TRBJ2-1|TRBV2|few
CASSDLGNNEQFF
TGTGCCAGCAGTGATCTTGGCAACAATGAGCAGTTCTTC
>.|TRBJ1-2|TRBV29-1|.
CSVGATSYYGYTF
TGCAGCGTTGGGGCGACATCATATTATGGCTACACCTTC
>.|TRBJ1-1|TRBV7-9|.
CASSLQLNTEAFF
TGTGCCAGCAGCTTACAGTTGAACACTGAAGCTTTCTTT
>.|TRBJ2-1|TRBV6-5|.
CASRPLGSYNEQFF
TGTGCCAGCAGGCCTCTCGGCTCCTACAATGAGCAGTTCTTC
>TRBD1|TRBJ1-6|TRBV5-1|.
CASSLGSGQDNSPLHF
TGCGCCAGCAGCTTGGGGTCGGGACAGGATAATTCACCCCTCCACTTT
>.|TRBJ1-4|TRBV18|.
CASSPLATTNEKLFF
TGTGCCAGCTCACCACTGGCCACAACTAATGAAAAACTGTTTTTT
>.|TRBJ2-6|TRBV30|.
CARALSGANVLTF
TGTGCCCGGGCCCTCTCTGGGGCCAACGTCCTGACTTTC
>TRBD1|TRBJ2-5|TRBV7-3|.
CASSKTGAIQETQYF
TGTGCCAGCAGCAAGACAGGGGCAATCCAAGAGACCCAGTACTTC
>TRBD1|TRBJ2-7|TRBV11-1|.
CASSGRTGGGYEQYF
TGTGCCAGCAGCGGAAGGACAGGCGGAGGATACGAGCAGTACTTC
>.|TRBJ1-1|TRBV3-1/TRBV3-2|.
CASSHRVYTEAFF
TGTGCCAGCAGCCACAGGGTATACACTGAAGCTTTCTTT
>TRBD1|TRBJ1-1|TRBV7-9|.
CASSRTGGSEAFF
TGTGCCAGCAGCCGAACAGGGGGCTCTGAAGCTTTCTTT
>TRBD1|TRBJ1-6|TRBV28|.
CASSSTTGGYNSPLHF
TGTGCCAGCAGTTCAACAACAGGGGGCTATAATTCACCCCTCCACTTT
>.|TRBJ2-2|TRBV28|.
CTSERGPFSGELFF
TGTACCAGCGAAAGGGGCCCCTTTTCCGGGGAGCTGTTTTTT
>.|TRBJ2-1|TRBV19|.
CASSIGSNEQFF
TGTGCCAGTAGTATTGGGAGTAATGAGCAGTTCTTC
>.|TRBJ1-1|TRBV4-1|.
CASSPPPGTEAFF
TGCGCCAGCAGCCCTCCCCCGGGGACTGAAGCTTTCTTT
>TRBD1|TRBJ1-5|TRBV2|once
CASSGVGDRVLSWGVYSNQPQHF
TGTGCCAGCAGTGGAGTTGGTGACAGGGTGTTGTCGTGGGGGGTGTATAGCAATCAGCCCCAGCATTTT
>.|TRBJ1-2|TRBV5-1|.
CASSADQGNYGYTF
TGCGCCAGCAGCGCCGACCAGGGGAACTATGGCTACACCTTC
>.|TRBJ1-6|TRBV28|.
CASTFSTGTNSPLHF
TGTGCCAGCACCTTCTCAACAGGGACAAATTCACCCCTCCACTTT